Listed below are T cell receptor beta chains from one sample, sequenced in a study of T-cell reconstitution after alpha-beta-depleted transplantation in children. Using its own MiXCR run on the PCR reads, TCRdb lists one record per CDR3 protein. There are approximately 270,000 distinct CDR3 sequences in the sample; approximately 9.6% occur only once, and about a tenth lies in the top ten. This specimen consisted of PBMCs from the stem cell graft donor, obtained from the stem cell graft. All receptors derive from a human donor who donated a stem cell graft to a child with SCID. CDR3s include the opening cysteine and the closing phenylalanine or tryptophan. D genes are given only for firm matches. Only some rows state a clone size, as once, few, many or a class for expanded clones.

v_gene	abundance	j_gene	d_gene	CDR3aa	CDR3nt
TRBV10-2	.	TRBJ1-1	.	CASSLQVYTEAFF	TGCGCCAGCAGTCTACAGGTTTACACTGAAGCTTTCTTT
TRBV5-1	few	TRBJ2-3	TRBD2	CASSSLTSGTDTQYF	TGCGCCAGCAGCTCCTTGACTAGCGGCACAGATACGCAGTATTTT
TRBV12-3/TRBV12-4	.	TRBJ1-1	TRBD1	CASTMGEGGLEAFF	TGTGCCAGCACCATGGGAGAAGGGGGCCTTGAAGCTTTCTTT
TRBV24-1	few	TRBJ2-3	.	CATSDPGRTDTQYF	TGTGCCACCAGTGATCCAGGGCGCACAGATACGCAGTATTTT
TRBV29-1	few	TRBJ2-5	.	CSVEETGETQYF	TGCAGCGTTGAAGAAACAGGCGAGACCCAGTACTTC
TRBV5-6	few	TRBJ2-3	.	CASSTGQTDTQYF	TGTGCCAGCAGCACCGGACAGACAGATACGCAGTATTTT
TRBV5-1	many	TRBJ1-6	TRBD1	CASSLWDRDNSPLHF	TGCGCCAGCAGCCTCTGGGACAGGGATAATTCACCCCTCCACTTT
TRBV15	.	TRBJ2-3	.	CATSRGQGPDTQYF	TGTGCCACCAGCAGAGGTCAGGGCCCAGATACGCAGTATTTT
TRBV20-1	.	TRBJ2-1	TRBD2	CSAGSGETTTIDEQFF	TGCAGTGCCGGTAGCGGGGAGACAACTACGATCGATGAGCAGTTCTTC
TRBV7-9	few	TRBJ2-7	.	CASSLGHLYEQYF	TGTGCCAGCAGCTTAGGCCACCTCTACGAGCAGTACTTC
TRBV21-1	.	TRBJ2-5	.	CASSKEVPGETQYF	TGTGCCAGCAGCAAAGAAGTACCTGGGGAGACCCAGTACTTC
TRBV6-1	.	TRBJ1-5	.	CASSQAFNQPQHF	TGTGCCAGCAGCCAAGCCTTCAATCAGCCCCAGCATTTT
TRBV7-2	.	TRBJ2-1	.	CASSQQGSSYNEQFF	TGTGCCAGCAGCCAACAGGGTAGCTCCTACAATGAGCAGTTCTTC
TRBV11-2	.	TRBJ2-5	.	CASSGPPRPQETQYF	TGTGCCAGCAGCGGACCCCCCAGACCTCAAGAGACCCAGTACTTC
TRBV4-1	.	TRBJ1-2	TRBD1	CASSPWTGASGYTF	TGCGCCAGCAGCCCCTGGACAGGGGCGAGCGGCTACACCTTC
TRBV13	.	TRBJ1-2	TRBD1	CASSSRTGFYGYTF	TGTGCCAGCAGCTCCAGGACAGGGTTCTATGGCTACACCTTC
TRBV5-1	few	TRBJ2-7	.	CASSLEGFPYEQYF	TGCGCCAGCAGCTTGGAAGGTTTTCCCTACGAGCAGTACTTC
TRBV20-1	.	TRBJ2-7	TRBD1	CSARARQGWEQYF	TGCAGTGCTAGGGCCCGACAGGGGTGGGAGCAGTACTTC
TRBV14	few	TRBJ2-1	TRBD1	CASSLYQDRGLYDEQFF	TGTGCCAGCAGCCTCTACCAGGACAGGGGGCTATACGATGAGCAGTTCTTC
TRBV5-1	few	TRBJ1-1	TRBD1	CASSSSGTGDGAFF	TGCGCCAGCAGCTCCTCCGGGACAGGGGATGGAGCTTTCTTT
TRBV7-8	few	TRBJ1-3	.	CASSLVQRISGNTIYF	TGTGCCAGCAGCTTAGTGCAACGGATCTCTGGAAACACCATATATTTT
TRBV20-1	few	TRBJ2-7	.	CSARLGVWEQYF	TGCAGTGCTAGATTGGGAGTTTGGGAGCAGTACTTC
TRBV6-5	.	TRBJ2-1	TRBD2	CASSYSTGLILNEQFF	TGTGCCAGCAGTTACTCTACGGGACTAATTCTAAATGAGCAGTTCTTC
TRBV3-1	.	TRBJ1-4	.	CASAWTANRATNEKLFF	TGTGCCAGCGCCTGGACAGCCAACCGTGCAACTAATGAAAAACTGTTTTTT
TRBV11-2	few	TRBJ1-4	.	CASSLDRGSANEKLFF	TGTGCCAGCAGCTTAGATCGGGGGTCGGCTAATGAAAAACTGTTTTTT
TRBV11-2	.	TRBJ2-1	TRBD2	CASSKLAGPPYNEQFF	TGTGCCAGCAGCAAACTAGCGGGGCCCCCCTACAATGAGCAGTTCTTC
TRBV10-3	few	TRBJ2-1	TRBD1	CATLDRKSSYNEQFF	TGTGCCACCCTGGACAGGAAAAGCTCCTACAATGAGCAGTTCTTC
TRBV14	few	TRBJ1-2	.	CASSQDPTNYGYTF	TGTGCCAGCAGCCAAGATCCCACTAACTATGGCTACACCTTC
TRBV27	many	TRBJ2-2	TRBD1	CASSLQGARGTGELFF	TGTGCCAGCAGTTTACAGGGGGCGCGTGGCACCGGGGAGCTGTTTTTT
TRBV5-6	few	TRBJ2-7	.	CASSLFSGPGPPYEQYF	TGTGCCAGCAGCTTGTTTTCAGGCCCGGGACCCCCCTACGAGCAGTACTTC
TRBV7-6	few	TRBJ2-7	.	CASSLTDRRKYEQYF	TGTGCCAGCAGCCTCACAGACAGGAGAAAATACGAGCAGTACTTC
TRBV29-1	.	TRBJ2-1	.	CSVFRGNEQFF	TGCAGCGTTTTCCGGGGTAATGAGCAGTTCTTC
TRBV5-4	.	TRBJ2-3	.	CARSSGTDTQYF	TGTGCCAGGAGCTCAGGCACAGATACGCAGTATTTT
TRBV5-1	.	TRBJ1-1	TRBD1	CASTLQGEHTEAFF	TGCGCCAGCACCCTACAGGGGGAGCACACTGAAGCTTTCTTT
TRBV10-3	.	TRBJ2-5	TRBD2	CAIRTGTSTETQYF	TGTGCCATCAGGACCGGGACTAGCACGGAGACCCAGTACTTC
TRBV18	.	TRBJ2-3	TRBD2	CASSPRGAGGPTDTHYF	TGTGCCAGCTCACCACGAGGAGCGGGGGGTCCCACAGATACGCACTATTTT
TRBV2	few	TRBJ2-1	.	CASSPTSIDTYNEQFF	TGTGCCAGCAGTCCGACGTCTATTGACACTTACAATGAGCAGTTCTTC
TRBV27	.	TRBJ2-1	TRBD2	CASSSKAGLAGVYNEQFF	TGTGCCAGCAGTTCCAAGGCAGGACTAGCGGGGGTTTACAATGAGCAGTTCTTC
TRBV10-3	few	TRBJ2-7	TRBD1	CAISDGQGLGREQYF	TGTGCCATCAGTGACGGACAGGGTCTAGGGAGGGAGCAGTACTTC
TRBV12-3/TRBV12-4	few	TRBJ1-1	.	CASSLVRSIMNTEAFF	TGTGCCAGCAGTTTAGTGCGGTCTATCATGAACACTGAAGCTTTCTTT
TRBV12-3/TRBV12-4	many	TRBJ1-1	.	CASRGAEAFF	TGTGCCAGCCGAGGCGCTGAAGCTTTCTTT
TRBV12-5	many	TRBJ2-1	.	CASGLVLTGHRQFF	TGTGCTAGTGGTTTGGTACTTACCGGCCACAGGCAGTTCTTC
TRBV6-5	many	TRBJ2-7	.	CASSYATGSSYEQYF	TGTGCCAGCAGTTACGCAACAGGGAGCTCCTACGAGCAGTACTTC
TRBV12-3/TRBV12-4	.	TRBJ2-5	.	CASSLMGVETQYF	TGTGCCAGCAGTTTGATGGGGGTAGAGACCCAGTACTTC
TRBV20-1	few	TRBJ2-5	TRBD2	CSASTSGGAGETQYF	TGCAGTGCTTCGACTAGCGGGGGGGCGGGGGAGACCCAGTACTTC
TRBV20-1	.	TRBJ2-3	TRBD2	CSARTRRGGPHTQYF	TGCAGTGCTAGAACCCGACGGGGGGGGCCGCATACGCAGTATTTT
TRBV5-1	few	TRBJ2-3	.	CASSLEGRGDTQYF	TGCGCCAGCAGCTTGGAGGGCAGGGGAGATACGCAGTATTTT
TRBV12-3/TRBV12-4	many	TRBJ1-6	.	CASRRGEHNSPLHF	TGTGCCAGCAGGCGGGGAGAGCATAATTCACCCCTCCACTTT
TRBV10-3	.	TRBJ1-2	TRBD1	CAITGTPQGDYGYTF	TGTGCCATCACCGGAACGCCGCAGGGGGACTATGGCTACACCTTC
TRBV12-3/TRBV12-4	.	TRBJ1-4	.	CASSFAGPTNEKLFF	TGTGCCAGCAGTTTCGCGGGCCCAACTAATGAAAAACTGTTTTTT
TRBV12-3/TRBV12-4	few	TRBJ1-6	.	CASRGRYNSPLHF	TGTGCCAGCAGGGGACGGTATAATTCACCCCTCCACTTT
TRBV6-5	few	TRBJ1-6	.	CASSYQFRDDSPLHF	TGTGCCAGCAGTTACCAGTTCAGGGACGATTCACCCCTCCACTTT
TRBV5-1	.	TRBJ2-3	TRBD2	CASRLTSGGRSTDTQYF	TGCGCCAGCAGGTTGACTAGCGGGGGAAGAAGCACAGATACGCAGTATTTT
TRBV6-1	.	TRBJ2-3	TRBD1	CASRGDRDTDTQYF	TGTGCCAGCAGGGGAGACAGGGACACAGATACGCAGTATTTT
TRBV12-5	.	TRBJ1-2	.	CASGRQPPRANYGYTF	TGTGCTAGTGGCAGACAACCCCCCCGGGCTAACTATGGCTACACCTTC
TRBV5-5	.	TRBJ1-4	.	CASSLRGSNEKLFF	TGTGCCAGCAGCCTCAGGGGAAGTAATGAAAAACTGTTTTTT
TRBV7-8	.	TRBJ2-2	TRBD2	CASSPTSGVYTGELFF	TGTGCCAGCAGCCCAACTAGCGGGGTCTACACCGGGGAGCTGTTTTTT